This T cell receptor (beta chain) was captured in a study of immune cell composition in non-small cell lung cancer. Assay: immunoSEQ multiplex PCR; the TCRdb copy retains only in-frame clones and omits some. The sample has under 3,500 clones, around 84% seen once. Normal lung sampling was at least 3 cm from the tumour, as distant as possible. Remarks on this clone: Its antigen remains unknown.

V was clipped by 2 bases and J by 2 bases, with 15 bases between them. Germline V gene sequence: CDR1 MNHEY, CDR2 SVGAGI. There are 16 residues in the CDR3. Notes on the study in general: In adenocarcinoma, maximal tumour-associated clone frequency tracked TIL tumour reactivity. Dominant in vivo tumour-associated clones were not shown to share tumour-reactive sequences.

The rearrangement links TRBV6-5 to TRBJ1-1; tentatively, D is TRBD1 (5 bases). Input material: non-adjacent lung tissue. This TCR came from a human donor with non-small cell lung cancer. The CDR3 region has the DNA TGTGCCAGCAGTTACACTAAAGTAGGGGCTAACACTGAAGCTTTCTTT. It specifies CASSYTKVGANTEAFF.